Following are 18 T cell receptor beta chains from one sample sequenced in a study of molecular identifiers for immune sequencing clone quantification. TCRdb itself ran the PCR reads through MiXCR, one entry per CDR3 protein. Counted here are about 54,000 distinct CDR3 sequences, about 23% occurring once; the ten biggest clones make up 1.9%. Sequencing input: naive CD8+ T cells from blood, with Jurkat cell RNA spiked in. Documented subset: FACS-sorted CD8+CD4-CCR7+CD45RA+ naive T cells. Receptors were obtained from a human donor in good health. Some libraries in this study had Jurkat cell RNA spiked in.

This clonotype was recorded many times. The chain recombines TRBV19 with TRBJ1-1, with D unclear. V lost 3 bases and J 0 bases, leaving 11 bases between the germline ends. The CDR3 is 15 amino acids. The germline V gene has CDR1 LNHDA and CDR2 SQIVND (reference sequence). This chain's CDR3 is CASSIMDPMNTEAFF. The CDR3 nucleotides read TGTGCCAGTAGTATCATGGACCCTATGAACACTGAAGCTTTCTTT.

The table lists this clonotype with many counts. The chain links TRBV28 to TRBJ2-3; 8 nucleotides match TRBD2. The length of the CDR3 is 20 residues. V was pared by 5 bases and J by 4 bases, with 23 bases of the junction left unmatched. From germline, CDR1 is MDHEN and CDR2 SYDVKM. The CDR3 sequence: CASSPILIGRAGSAPDTQYF. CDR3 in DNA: TGTGCCAGCAGTCCTATCCTCATCGGGAGGGCCGGGTCCGCACCAGATACGCAGTATTTT.

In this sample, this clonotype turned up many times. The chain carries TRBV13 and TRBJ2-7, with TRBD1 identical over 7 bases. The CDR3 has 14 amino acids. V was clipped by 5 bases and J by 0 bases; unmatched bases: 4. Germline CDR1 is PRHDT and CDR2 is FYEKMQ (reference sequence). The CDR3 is CASSPGQSSYEQYF. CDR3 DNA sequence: TGTGCCAGCAGCCCGGGACAGAGCTCCTACGAGCAGTACTTC.

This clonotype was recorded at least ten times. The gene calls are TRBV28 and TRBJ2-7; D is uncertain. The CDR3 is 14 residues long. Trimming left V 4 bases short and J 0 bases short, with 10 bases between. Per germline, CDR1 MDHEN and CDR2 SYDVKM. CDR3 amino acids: CASSSGLASYEQYF. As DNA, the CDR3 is TGTGCCAGCAGTTCTGGGTTAGCCTCCTACGAGCAGTACTTC.

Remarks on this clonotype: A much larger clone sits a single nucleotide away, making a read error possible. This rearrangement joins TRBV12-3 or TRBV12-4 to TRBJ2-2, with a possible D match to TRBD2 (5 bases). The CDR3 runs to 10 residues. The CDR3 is CAFGAGEPFF. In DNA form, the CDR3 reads TGTGCCTTTGGCGCCGGGGAGCCGTTTTTT.

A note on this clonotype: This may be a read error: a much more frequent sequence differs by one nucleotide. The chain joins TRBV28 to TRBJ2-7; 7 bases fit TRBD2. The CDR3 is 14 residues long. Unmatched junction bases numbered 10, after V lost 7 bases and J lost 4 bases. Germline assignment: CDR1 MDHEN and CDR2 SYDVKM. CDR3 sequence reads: CASNYRRGVYEQYF. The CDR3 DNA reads TGTGCCAGCAACTATCGACGGGGGGTTTACGAGCAGTACTTC.

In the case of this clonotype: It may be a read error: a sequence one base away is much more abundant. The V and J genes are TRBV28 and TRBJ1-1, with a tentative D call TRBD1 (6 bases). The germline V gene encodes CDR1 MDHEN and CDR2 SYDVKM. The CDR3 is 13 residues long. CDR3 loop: CASRLGGATEAIF. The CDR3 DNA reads TGTGCCAGCAGATTAGGGGGGGCCACTGAAGCTATCTTT.

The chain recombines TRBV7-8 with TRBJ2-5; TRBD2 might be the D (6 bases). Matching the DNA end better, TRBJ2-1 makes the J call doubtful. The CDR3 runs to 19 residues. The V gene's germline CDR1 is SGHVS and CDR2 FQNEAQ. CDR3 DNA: TGTGCCAGCAGCCCGCCCGTGGGGGGTCCGGGACTCTGGCAAGAGACCCAGTTCTTC. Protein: CASSPPVGGPGLWQETQFF.

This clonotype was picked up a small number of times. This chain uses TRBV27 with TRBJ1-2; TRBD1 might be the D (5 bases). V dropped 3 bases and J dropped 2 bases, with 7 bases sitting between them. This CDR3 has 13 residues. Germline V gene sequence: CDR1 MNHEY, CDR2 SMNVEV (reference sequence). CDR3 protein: CASSFDSNYGYTF. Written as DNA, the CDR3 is TGTGCCAGCAGTTTTGACAGCAACTATGGCTACACCTTC.

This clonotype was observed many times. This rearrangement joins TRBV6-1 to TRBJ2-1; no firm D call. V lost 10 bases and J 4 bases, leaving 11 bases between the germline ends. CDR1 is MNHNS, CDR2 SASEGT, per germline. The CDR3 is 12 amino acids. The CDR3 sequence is CATADPYNEQFF. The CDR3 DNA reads TGTGCCACCGCGGACCCATACAATGAGCAGTTCTTC.

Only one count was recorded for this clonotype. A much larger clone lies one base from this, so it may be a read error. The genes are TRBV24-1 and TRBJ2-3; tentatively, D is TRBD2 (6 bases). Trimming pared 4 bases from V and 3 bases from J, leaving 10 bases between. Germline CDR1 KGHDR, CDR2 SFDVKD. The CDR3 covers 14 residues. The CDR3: CATSELRGTDTQYF. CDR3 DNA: TGTGCCACCAGTGAACTCCGGGGGACAGATACGCAGTATTTT.

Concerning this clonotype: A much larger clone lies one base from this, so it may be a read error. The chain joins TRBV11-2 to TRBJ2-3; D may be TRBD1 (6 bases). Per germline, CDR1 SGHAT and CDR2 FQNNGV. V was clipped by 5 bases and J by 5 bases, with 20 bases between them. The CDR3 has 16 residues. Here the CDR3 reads CASSGEYGQLLDTQYF. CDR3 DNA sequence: TGTGCCAGCAGCGGGGAATATGGACAGTTGTTAGATACGCAGTATTTT.

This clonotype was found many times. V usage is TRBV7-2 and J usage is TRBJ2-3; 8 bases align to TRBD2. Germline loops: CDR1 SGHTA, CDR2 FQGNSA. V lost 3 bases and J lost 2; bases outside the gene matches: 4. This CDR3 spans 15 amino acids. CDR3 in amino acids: CASSFAGGSTDTQYF. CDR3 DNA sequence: TGTGCCAGCAGCTTCGCGGGGGGTTCCACAGATACGCAGTATTTT.

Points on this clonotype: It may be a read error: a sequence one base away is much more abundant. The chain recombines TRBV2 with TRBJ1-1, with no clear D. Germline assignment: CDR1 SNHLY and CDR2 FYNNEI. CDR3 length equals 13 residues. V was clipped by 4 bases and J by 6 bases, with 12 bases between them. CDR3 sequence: CASSGMDFSEAFF. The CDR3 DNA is TGTGCCAGCAGTGGAATGGATTTCTCTGAAGCTTTCTTT.

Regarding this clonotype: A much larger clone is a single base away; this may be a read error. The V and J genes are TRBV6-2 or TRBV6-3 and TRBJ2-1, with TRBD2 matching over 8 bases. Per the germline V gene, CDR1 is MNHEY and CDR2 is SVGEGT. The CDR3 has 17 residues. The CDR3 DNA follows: TGTGCCAGCACCCGCGTAGAGGCTAGCGGGTACCACAATGAGCAGCTCTTC. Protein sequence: CASTRVEASGYHNEQLF.

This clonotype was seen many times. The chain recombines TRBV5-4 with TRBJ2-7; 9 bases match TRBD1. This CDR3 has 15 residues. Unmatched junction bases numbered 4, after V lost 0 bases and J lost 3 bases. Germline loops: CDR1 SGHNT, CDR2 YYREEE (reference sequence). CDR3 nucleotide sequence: TGTGCCAGCAGCTTGGTGGGGACAGGGAACTACGAGCAGTACTTC. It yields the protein CASSLVGTGNYEQYF.

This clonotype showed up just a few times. The CDR3 sequence is CASGSDRGPTHEQYF. The CDR3 region has the DNA TGTGCTAGTGGTTCGGACAGGGGCCCGACCCACGAGCAGTACTTC. V gene TRBV12-5 combines with J gene TRBJ2-7; 9 bases line up with TRBD1. This CDR3 is built from 15 residues. From germline, CDR1 is LGHNT and CDR2 FRNRAP. With V trimmed by 4 bases and J by 5 bases, 9 bases remained unmatched.

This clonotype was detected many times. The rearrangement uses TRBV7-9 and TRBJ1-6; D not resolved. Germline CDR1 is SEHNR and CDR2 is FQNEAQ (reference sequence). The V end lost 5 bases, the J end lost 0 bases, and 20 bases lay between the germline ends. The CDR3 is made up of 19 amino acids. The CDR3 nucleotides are TGTGCCAGCAGCCCCGATGGTGGGGTCCGGAGCTCCTATAATTCACCCCTCCACTTT. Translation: CASSPDGGVRSSYNSPLHF.